The 5 T cell receptor beta chains below come from one sample, sequenced in a study of T cell changes during pregnancy in multiple sclerosis. Assay used: immunoSEQ multiplex PCR; TCRdb lists only in-frame clones, some missing. The sample has under 65,000 clones; about 94% are singletons. The starting material was CD8+ T cells from peripheral blood mononuclear cells, obtained after pregnancy. These receptors all come from a female donor with multiple sclerosis, enrolled in a pregnancy study.

This clone was seen just once. The CDR3 reads CASSSSSGSPEQFF. The CDR3 DNA reads as TGTGCCAGCAGCTCCTCTAGCGGGAGCCCCGAGCAGTTCTTC. The V gene is TRBV7-2, the J gene TRBJ2-1; the match to TRBD2 covers 10 bases. CDR3 size: 14 residues. V lost 4 bases to trimming and J lost 10 bases; unmatched junction nucleotides: 7. Germline lookup yields CDR1 SGHTA and CDR2 FQGNSA.

The V call is TRBV6-1, the J call TRBJ2-3; 11 bases align to TRBD2. V trimming: 3 bases; J trimming: 6 bases; junction bases outside the gene matches: 2. This CDR3 is built from 14 residues. Germline V gene lookup returns CDR1 MNHNS and CDR2 SASEGT. The CDR3 protein is CASSDSGRADTQYF. Written as DNA, the CDR3 is TGTGCCAGCAGTGATAGCGGGAGGGCGGATACGCAGTATTTT.

The J gene is TRBJ2-2, the V gene TRBV6-1; 11 nucleotides line up with TRBD1. The CDR3 has 13 amino acids. The trim removed 8 bases at V and 6 bases at J, leaving 2 bases unmatched. Per the germline V gene, CDR1 is MNHNS and CDR2 is SASEGT. CDR3 region: CASWGQGAGELFF. The CDR3, as DNA: TGTGCCAGCTGGGGACAGGGGGCCGGGGAGCTGTTTTTT.

The chain links TRBV6-5 to TRBJ2-1; 9 nucleotides align to TRBD1. V lost 5 bases and J lost 3; bases outside the gene matches: 5. CDR3 size: 15 residues. From germline, CDR1 is MNHEY and CDR2 SVGAGI. CDR3 nucleotide sequence: TGTGCCAGCAGTCCCGGGACAGGGATCTACAATGAGCAGTTCTTC. Residues: CASSPGTGIYNEQFF.

The rearrangement links TRBV4-3 to TRBJ2-3; 13 nucleotides match TRBD2. The CDR3 contains 17 residues. Germline V gives CDR1 LGHNA, CDR2 YSLEER. J gave up 6 bases and V 4 bases, and 10 bases lay outside the gene matches. This CDR3 is CASSPTGLAGAFDTQYF. CDR3 nucleotides: TGCGCCAGCAGCCCAACAGGACTAGCGGGAGCATTCGATACGCAGTATTTT.